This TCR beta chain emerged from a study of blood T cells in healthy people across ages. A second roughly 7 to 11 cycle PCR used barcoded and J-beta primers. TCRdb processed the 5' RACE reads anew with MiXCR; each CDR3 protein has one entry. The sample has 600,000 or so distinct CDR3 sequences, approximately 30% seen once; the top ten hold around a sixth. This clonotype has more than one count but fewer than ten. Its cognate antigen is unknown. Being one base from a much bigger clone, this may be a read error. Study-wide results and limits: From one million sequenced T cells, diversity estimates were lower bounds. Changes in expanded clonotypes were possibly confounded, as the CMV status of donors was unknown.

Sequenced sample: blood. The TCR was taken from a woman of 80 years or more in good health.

The CDR3 nucleotides are TGCAGTGCTGGACTAGCGGGCTACAATGAGCAGTACTTC. Its protein is CSAGLAGYNEQYF. The V gene is TRBV20-1, the J gene TRBJ2-1, with 11 positions matching TRBD2. Judging by the DNA end, TRBJ2-7 fits better; the J call may be wrong. The V gene's germline CDR1 is DFQATT and CDR2 SNEGSKA (reference sequence). The CDR3 spans 13 residues.